The rows below give T cell receptor beta chains drawn from one sample of a study of response to subunit inactivated influenza vaccine. TCRdb re-derived calls from the RT-PCR reads in MiXCR, one entry per CDR3 protein. The sample lists some 800,000 distinct CDR3 sequences; 21% were seen once. The source was PBMCs from blood, collected 5 days after vaccination. These receptors all come from a man between 50 and 59 years old who received an inactivated influenza vaccine. Both conserved end residues are part of each CDR3. The D gene is left open where the match is weak. Size is omitted from some rows. Given values are once, few, many or a class for expanded clones.

j_call,clone_size,d_call,v_call,cdr3_aa,cdr3_nt
TRBJ2-7,few,.,TRBV29-1,CSVEGGQGSEQYF,TGCAGCGTTGAAGGGGGCCAGGGGAGCGAGCAGTACTTC
TRBJ1-5,few,.,TRBV29-1,CSAILEFEVQGNQPQHF,TGCAGCGCTATATTAGAATTCGAGGTACAGGGCAATCAGCCCCAGCATTTT
TRBJ2-5,few,.,TRBV29-1,CSVEVHSKETQYF,TGCAGCGTTGAAGTGCACAGCAAAGAGACCCAGTACTTC
TRBJ2-5,.,.,TRBV28,CASSFRRDTQETQYF,TGTGCCAGCAGTTTCCGCCGGGACACCCAAGAGACCCAGTACTTC
TRBJ2-5,.,.,TRBV21-1,CASSKGIGGSEETQYF,TGTGCCAGCAGCAAAGGGATAGGGGGATCGGAAGAGACCCAGTACTTC
TRBJ2-1,few,TRBD2,TRBV4-2,CASSQMTSGGYNEQFF,TGTGCCAGCAGCCAAATGACTAGCGGGGGTTACAATGAGCAGTTCTTC
TRBJ2-3,once,.,TRBV12-3/TRBV12-4,CASKGLAGPTDTQYF,TGTGCCAGCAAGGGACTGGCGGGGCCCACAGATACGCAGTATTTT
TRBJ2-1,.,TRBD1,TRBV28,CASSLGDRGRDEQFF,TGTGCCAGCAGTTTAGGGGACAGGGGTAGGGATGAGCAGTTCTTC
TRBJ2-7,few,.,TRBV20-1,CSARGPAGRSYEQYF,TGCAGTGCTAGAGGGCCAGCGGGCCGCTCCTACGAGCAGTACTTC
TRBJ1-4,few,.,TRBV6-1,CASKGPLNEKLFF,TGTGCCAGCAAGGGACCGCTTAATGAAAAACTGTTTTTT
TRBJ2-1,few,TRBD2,TRBV20-1,CSARTSANEQFF,TGCAGTGCTAGGACTAGCGCGAATGAGCAGTTCTTC
TRBJ2-1,many,TRBD2,TRBV6-2/TRBV6-3,CASSPAGLAWYEQFF,TGTGCCAGCAGTCCCGCCGGACTAGCTTGGTATGAGCAGTTCTTC
TRBJ2-3,.,.,TRBV3-1,CASSQFYPPDTQYF,TGTGCCAGCAGCCAATTTTACCCGCCAGATACGCAGTATTTT
TRBJ1-5,.,.,TRBV7-8,CAISLYAAGSNQPQHF,TGTGCCATCAGCTTATACGCCGCCGGCAGCAATCAGCCCCAGCATTTT
TRBJ2-3,few,.,TRBV6-1,CASSPFRSTDTQYF,TGTGCCAGCAGTCCGTTTCGGAGCACAGATACGCAGTATTTT
TRBJ2-3,.,.,TRBV4-3,CASSQGGSGTDTQYF,TGCGCCAGCAGCCAAGGGGGATCCGGCACAGATACGCAGTATTTT
TRBJ2-6,.,.,TRBV20-1,CSARDLPAGANVLTF,TGCAGTGCTAGAGACCTCCCTGCTGGGGCCAACGTCCTGACTTTC
TRBJ2-7,few,.,TRBV19,CASSIGTVYEQYF,TGTGCCAGTAGTATCGGGACTGTGTACGAGCAGTACTTC
TRBJ2-7,.,TRBD2,TRBV20-1,CSANGLAGRSYEQYF,TGCAGTGCTAACGGACTAGCGGGGAGATCCTACGAGCAGTACTTC
TRBJ2-5,many,.,TRBV24-1,CATSVNRQGGETQYF,TGTGCCACCAGTGTCAATAGGCAGGGCGGCGAGACCCAGTACTTC
TRBJ2-1,.,TRBD2,TRBV11-2,CASSFGRTSVYNEQFF,TGTGCCAGCAGCTTCGGCCGGACTAGCGTCTACAATGAGCAGTTCTTC
TRBJ2-3,.,TRBD2,TRBV10-3,CAISEFGKRERADTQYF,TGTGCCATCAGTGAATTTGGCAAGCGGGAGAGGGCAGATACGCAGTATTTT
TRBJ2-7,.,.,TRBV3-1,CASSQDGGRGRREQYF,TGTGCCAGCAGCCAAGACGGGGGCAGGGGGAGGCGGGAGCAGTACTTC
TRBJ2-1,.,.,TRBV5-6,CASSSALYNEQFF,TGTGCCAGCAGCTCGGCTCTCTACAATGAGCAGTTCTTC
TRBJ2-7,few,.,TRBV28,CASRQTGYEQYF,TGTGCCAGCAGGCAGACAGGTTACGAGCAGTACTTC